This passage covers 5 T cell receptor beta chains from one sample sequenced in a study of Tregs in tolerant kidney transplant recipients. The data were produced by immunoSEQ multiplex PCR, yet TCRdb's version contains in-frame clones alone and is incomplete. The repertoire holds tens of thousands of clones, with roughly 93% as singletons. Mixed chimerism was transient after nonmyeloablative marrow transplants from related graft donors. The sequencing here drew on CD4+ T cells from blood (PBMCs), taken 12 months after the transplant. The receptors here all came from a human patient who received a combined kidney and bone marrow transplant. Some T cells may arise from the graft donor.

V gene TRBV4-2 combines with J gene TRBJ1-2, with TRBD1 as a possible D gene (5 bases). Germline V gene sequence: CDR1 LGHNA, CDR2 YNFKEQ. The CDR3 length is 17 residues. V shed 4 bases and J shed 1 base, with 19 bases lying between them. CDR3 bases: TGTGCCAGCAGCCGAGACCAGGGTGTTAATGATAACTATGGCTACACCTTC. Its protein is CASSRDQGVNDNYGYTF.

The CDR3 bases are TGTGCCAGCAGTGCCCCGGGGGACGGTAGCAATCAGCCCCAGCATTTT. Its translation is CASSAPGDGSNQPQHF. The chain links TRBV6-1 to TRBJ1-5; tentative D call: TRBD1 (5 bases). V shed 4 bases and J shed 0 bases, with 13 bases lying between them. Germline CDR1 and CDR2: MNHNS and SASEGT. The CDR3 runs 16 residues.

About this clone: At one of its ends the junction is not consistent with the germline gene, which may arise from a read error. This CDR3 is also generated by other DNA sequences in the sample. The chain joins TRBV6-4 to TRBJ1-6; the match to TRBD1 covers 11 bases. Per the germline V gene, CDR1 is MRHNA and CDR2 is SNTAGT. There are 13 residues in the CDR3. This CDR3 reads CASRGQGDSPLHF. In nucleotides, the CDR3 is TGTGCCAGCAGGGGACAGGGGGATTCCCCCCTCCACTTT.

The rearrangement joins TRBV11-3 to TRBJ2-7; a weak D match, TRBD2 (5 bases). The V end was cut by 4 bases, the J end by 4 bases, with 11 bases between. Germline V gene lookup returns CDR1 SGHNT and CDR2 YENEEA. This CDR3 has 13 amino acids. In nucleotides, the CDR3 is TGTGCCAGCAGCTCGAGGGCCGAATACGAGCAGTACTTC. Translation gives CASSSRAEYEQYF.

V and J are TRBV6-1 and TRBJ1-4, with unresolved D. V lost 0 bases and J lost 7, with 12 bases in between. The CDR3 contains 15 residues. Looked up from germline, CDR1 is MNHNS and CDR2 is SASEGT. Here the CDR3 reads CASSEAAGAVEKLFF. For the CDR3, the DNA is TGTGCCAGCAGTGAAGCTGCGGGCGCGGTTGAAAAACTGTTTTTT.